The rows below give T cell receptor beta chains drawn from one sample of a study of cytomegalovirus exposure and HLA in healthy donors. Clones were sequenced by immunoSEQ multiplex PCR, and TCRdb holds only the in-frame ones, with some missing. The sample records 100,000 to 150,000 clones, 65% to 90% being singletons. Input material: PBMCs. Every receptor here comes from a girl aged 2 to 9 in good health and CMV-seronegative. Each CDR3 is given with its conserved first and last residue. Fields, in order: J gene, clone size, V gene, D gene, CDR3 protein, CDR3 DNA. The D gene is left open where the match is weak. Size values are once, few and many counts, or a class for expanded clones, and some rows have none.

TRBJ2-7	few	TRBV4-2	TRBD2	CASSQDRVAGSSYEQYF	TGTGCCAGCAGCCAAGATCGGGTAGCGGGGAGCTCCTACGAGCAGTACTTC
TRBJ2-3	.	TRBV15	TRBD1	CATSRDLPKTTGGLFTDTQYF	TGTGCCACCAGCAGAGATCTTCCTAAAACGACAGGGGGATTATTCACAGATACGCAGTATTTT
TRBJ1-2	.	TRBV28	TRBD1	CASSLDGTGRGYTF	TGTGCCAGCAGTTTAGACGGGACAGGGAGAGGCTACACCTTC
TRBJ1-1	.	TRBV28	.	CASSLGQYTEAFF	TGTGCCAGCAGTTTAGGGCAATACACTGAAGCTTTCTTT
TRBJ2-1	.	TRBV7-6	.	CASSPEVEGNEQFF	TGTGCCAGCAGCCCCGAAGTGGAGGGTAATGAGCAGTTCTTC
TRBJ1-2	once	TRBV29-1	TRBD1	CSVTRGGATYGYTF	TGCAGCGTCACGAGAGGGGGCGCGACCTATGGCTACACCTTC
TRBJ1-6	.	TRBV30	TRBD1	CAWGGQGNSYYNSPLHF	TGTGCCTGGGGAGGACAGGGAAATAGTTATTATAATTCACCCCTCCACTTT
TRBJ2-5	once	TRBV6-5	.	CASSYRGSETQYF	TGTGCCAGCAGTTACAGGGGTTCTGAGACCCAGTACTTC
TRBJ2-5	.	TRBV13	TRBD2	CASSLSGGPQETQYF	TGTGCCAGCAGCCTTAGCGGGGGGCCCCAAGAGACCCAGTACTTC
TRBJ2-7	once	TRBV5-6	TRBD1	CASSFLPGTGRSYEQYF	TGTGCCAGCAGCTTCCTCCCTGGGACAGGCCGATCCTACGAGCAGTACTTC
TRBJ2-1	.	TRBV7-9	TRBD2	CASGNLAGTAYNEQFF	TGTGCCAGCGGAAACCTAGCGGGAACGGCCTACAATGAGCAGTTCTTC
TRBJ2-7	.	TRBV5-1	.	CASSLLTSSYEQYF	TGCGCCAGCAGCTTGCTCACCAGCTCCTACGAGCAGTACTTC
TRBJ2-7	.	TRBV7-2	TRBD1	CASSTTGTGNYEQYF	TGTGCCAGCAGCACTACGGGGACAGGAAATTACGAGCAGTACTTC
TRBJ2-3	.	TRBV7-9	TRBD2	CASSSTSGGTDTQYF	TGTGCCAGCAGCTCTACTAGCGGGGGTACAGATACGCAGTATTTT
TRBJ1-1	.	TRBV4-1	TRBD1	CASSQLPGGPEAFF	TGCGCCAGCAGCCAACTTCCAGGGGGGCCTGAAGCTTTCTTT